What follows are 32 T cell receptor beta chains derived from one specimen sequenced in a study of blood T cell repertoires in COVID-19. The protocol was immunoSEQ multiplex PCR, while the TCRdb copy is restricted to in-frame clones and leaves out a portion. The sample has approximately 92,000 clones, roughly 89% seen once; the top ten hold about 2%. Sequenced input: peripheral blood. The receptors stem from a man aged 65-85 years with active or convalescent COVID-19.

The chain couples TRBV16 to TRBJ1-4, with a weak D call TRBD1 (5 bases). The germline V and J ends were trimmed by 6 bases and 6 bases, with 17 bases remaining between them. From germline, CDR1 is KGHSY and CDR2 FQNENV. The CDR3 is 15 amino acids. The CDR3 nucleotides are TGTGCCAGCAGTCTTAAGGGGTTGTCCGATGAAAAACTGTTTTTT. Amino acids: CASSLKGLSDEKLFF.

The chain employs TRBV5-1 and TRBJ1-3; perhaps TRBD1 as D (6 bases). The V gene lost 0 bases and the J gene lost 4 bases, with 14 bases spanning the gap. The length of the CDR3 is 16 residues. Germline CDR1 SGHRS, CDR2 YFSETQ. The CDR3 DNA reads TGCGCCAGCAGCTTGGCAGGAATCCAGGGGGGAAACACCATATATTTT. This gives the protein CASSLAGIQGGNTIYF.

The chain joins TRBV4-2 to TRBJ1-2, with D perhaps TRBD1 (5 bases). Trimming removed 0 bases at V and 2 bases at J, with 19 bases between. CDR1 LGHNA and CDR2 YNFKEQ come from the germline V gene. The CDR3 has 18 amino acids. The chain's CDR3 is CASSQDSLVGGSNYGYTF. CDR3 DNA: TGTGCCAGCAGCCAAGATTCTCTGGTTGGGGGGTCGAACTATGGCTACACCTTC.

The rearrangement joins TRBV7-8 to TRBJ1-1, with TRBD1 identical over 8 bases. V lost 1 base and J lost 0; bases outside the gene matches: 4. Germline V gives CDR1 SGHVS, CDR2 FQNEAQ. The CDR3 runs 16 residues. The CDR3 DNA follows: TGTGCCAGCAGCTTAGTGGCAGGGGGCCTGAACACTGAAGCTTTCTTT. This encodes CASSLVAGGLNTEAFF.

CDR3 region: CASSEWSGQGVHEQYF. The CDR3 nucleotides read TGCGCCAGCAGTGAGTGGTCGGGACAGGGGGTCCACGAGCAGTACTTC. The chain has TRBV10-2 and TRBJ2-7; 11 bases are a match to TRBD1. Trimming cost V 1 base and J 5 bases; bases outside gene matches: 7. The CDR3 consists of 16 residues. CDR1 WSHSY and CDR2 SAAADI come from the germline V gene.

This CDR3 reads CASSRQTGVTSPLHF. The CDR3 nucleotides read TGTGCCAGCAGCAGACAGACAGGGGTGACTTCACCCCTCCACTTT. V and J are TRBV27 and TRBJ1-6; 8 bases are shared with TRBD1. The CDR3 runs to 15 residues. Per the germline V gene, CDR1 is MNHEY and CDR2 is SMNVEV (reference sequence). The trim removed 6 bases at V and 9 bases at J, leaving 10 bases unmatched.

The V call is TRBV11-2, the J call TRBJ2-3; 14 bases align to TRBD2. Germline V gene sequence: CDR1 SGHAT, CDR2 FQNNGV. CDR3 size: 16 residues. The J segment lost 6 bases and the V segment lost 1 base, leaving 3 bases of the junction unmatched. CDR3: CASSLGLAGGWDTQYF. DNA for the CDR3: TGTGCCAGCAGCTTAGGACTAGCGGGGGGGTGGGATACGCAGTATTTT. Together with reference TRBV11-2 and TRBJ2-3, the CDR3 gives the full variable domain: EAGVAQSPRYKIIEKRQSVAFWCNPISGHATLYWYQQILGQGPKLLIQFQNNGVVDDSQLPKDRFSAERLKGVDSTLKIQPAKLEDSAVYLCASSLGLAGGWDTQYFGPGTRLTVL.

In this sample, this clone turned up once. This chain joins TRBV5-1 and TRBJ1-3; 7 bases match TRBD1. J lost 3 bases, V lost 4 bases, and 7 bases had no gene match. Germline V gene lookup returns CDR1 SGHRS and CDR2 YFSETQ. This CDR3 is 15 amino acids long. The CDR3 loop reads CASSVQGGDGNTIYF. The CDR3 DNA follows: TGCGCCAGCAGCGTGCAGGGGGGTGATGGAAACACCATATATTTT.

V gene TRBV5-1 combines with J gene TRBJ2-1, with D hard to call. V lost 0 bases and J 4 bases, leaving 8 bases between the germline ends. The CDR3 runs to 14 residues. CDR1 is SGHRS and CDR2 is YFSETQ in the germline V gene. Here the CDR3 DNA reads TGCGCCAGCAGCTTGGAACCCAGATACAATGAGCAGTTCTTC. Amino acids: CASSLEPRYNEQFF. Full variable domain (rest looked up from reference TRBV5-1 and TRBJ2-1): KAGVTQTPRYLIKTRGQQVTLSCSPISGHRSVSWYQQTPGQGLQFLFEYFSETQRNKGNFPGRFSGRQFSNSRSEMNVSTLELGDSALYLCASSLEPRYNEQFFGPGTRLTVL.

The chain combines TRBV2 with TRBJ2-1; 8 bases are shared with TRBD1. The J segment lost 8 bases and the V segment lost 5 bases, leaving 8 bases of the junction unmatched. CDR1 is SNHLY, CDR2 FYNNEI, per germline. The CDR3 loop spans 14 amino acids. CDR3 DNA: TGTGCCAGCAGTCGGACAGGGTCGGTGGATGAGCAGTTCTTC. Its translation: CASSRTGSVDEQFF.

The chain has TRBV19 and TRBJ1-4, with TRBD1 identical over 7 bases. Germline V gene lookup returns CDR1 LNHDA and CDR2 SQIVND (reference sequence). V trimming: 8 bases; J trimming: 3 bases; junction bases outside the gene matches: 3. The CDR3 spans 13 residues. This CDR3 is CASWRGPNEKLFF. CDR3 coding DNA: TGTGCCAGTTGGAGGGGGCCTAATGAAAAACTGTTTTTT.

The J gene is TRBJ2-3, the V gene TRBV5-6, with 7 nucleotides matching TRBD1. CDR1 and CDR2 from the germline V gene are SGHDT and YYEEEE. The CDR3 runs 16 residues. V lost 4 bases to trimming and J lost 3 bases; unmatched junction nucleotides: 11. The CDR3 loop reads CASSRLKDRLTDTQYF. The DNA for the CDR3 is TGTGCCAGCAGCCGCTTGAAGGACAGGCTAACAGATACGCAGTATTTT.

The chain has TRBV11-2 and TRBJ2-1, with 11 bases lining up with TRBD2. CDR1 and CDR2 (germline): SGHAT, FQNNGV. V dropped 5 bases and J dropped 2; count of bases not matched to a gene: 11. The CDR3 is 18 residues long. The CDR3 loop is CASSRLAGGFRTYNEQFF. The CDR3, as DNA: TGTGCCAGCAGCCGTCTAGCGGGGGGCTTCAGGACCTACAATGAGCAGTTCTTC.

This clone appeared a few times. The rearrangement links TRBV5-8 to TRBJ1-3; D not resolved. The CDR3 sequence is 15 residues long. V dropped 7 bases and J dropped 2 bases, with 16 bases sitting between them. CDR1 and CDR2 from the germline V gene are SGHTS and YDEGEE. Here the CDR3 DNA reads TGTGCCAGCCTACGATCCGGGGTACCTGGAAACACCATATATTTT. Encoded protein: CASLRSGVPGNTIYF.

This chain uses TRBV4-2 with TRBJ2-7; D possibly corresponds to TRBD2 (5 bases). The CDR3 spans 15 residues. The V end lost 0 bases, the J end lost 0 bases, and 9 bases lay between the germline ends. CDR1 LGHNA and CDR2 YNFKEQ come from the germline V gene. The CDR3 nucleotides read TGTGCCAGCAGCCAAGACGAAGGGAGCTCCTACGAGCAGTACTTC. Protein sequence: CASSQDEGSSYEQYF.

J is TRBJ2-2 and V is TRBV10-3; 8 bases fit TRBD1. With V trimmed by 0 bases and J by 5 bases, 2 bases remained unmatched. The CDR3 spans 15 residues. The V gene's germline CDR1 is ENHRY and CDR2 SYGVKD. In DNA form, the CDR3 reads TGTGCCATCAGTGAGTCCACAGGGGGAACCGGGGAGCTGTTTTTT. This gives the protein CAISESTGGTGELFF.

This clone has only a few counts. The gene calls are TRBV7-2 and TRBJ2-1, with unresolved D. Deletions cut 2 bases from V and 8 bases from J, with 4 bases between. This CDR3 is built from 11 residues. CDR1 and CDR2 from the germline V gene are SGHTA and FQGNSA. The DNA of the CDR3 is TGTGCCAGCAGCTTATCAGATGAGCAGTTCTTC. Its protein product is CASSLSDEQFF.

The V call is TRBV2, the J call TRBJ2-6; a possible D gene is TRBD1 (6 bases). Germline CDR1 SNHLY, CDR2 FYNNEI. There are 16 residues in the CDR3. V was pared by 5 bases and J by 0 bases, with 11 bases between. The CDR3 DNA is TGTGCCAGCAGTCCTGGACAGCTCTCTGGGGCCAACGTCCTGACTTTC. Encoded protein: CASSPGQLSGANVLTF.

V and J are TRBV6-6 and TRBJ1-2; TRBD1 agrees at 9 bases. The CDR3 spans 15 residues. V lost 7 bases to trimming and J lost 2 bases; unmatched junction nucleotides: 8. CDR1 and CDR2 (germline): MNHNY, SVGAGI (reference sequence). As DNA, the CDR3 is TGTGCCAGCACGGGGGGGACAGGGCCAAACTATGGCTACACCTTC. Residues: CASTGGTGPNYGYTF.

The chain has TRBV7-2 and TRBJ2-1, with 15 positions matching TRBD2. This CDR3 is built from 19 residues. J was trimmed by 0 bases and V by 5 bases; bases with no gene match: 8. CDR1 and CDR2 (germline): SGHTA, FQGNSA. DNA for the CDR3: TGTGCCAGCAGCCCTGCGGGGACTAGCGGGGGGAGCTCCTACAATGAGCAGTTCTTC. It encodes CASSPAGTSGGSSYNEQFF.

The gene calls are TRBV25-1 and TRBJ2-3, with 9 bases identical to TRBD1. V was pared by 9 bases and J by 2 bases, with 9 bases of the junction left unmatched. The CDR3 sequence is 15 residues long. Per the germline V gene, CDR1 is MGHDK and CDR2 is SYGVNS. This CDR3 is CARAGQGDSTDTQYF. For the CDR3, the DNA is TGTGCCAGGGCGGGACAGGGCGATTCCACAGATACGCAGTATTTT.

The chain has TRBV7-3 and TRBJ2-5; TRBD2 aligns across 10 bases. The CDR3 spans 14 residues. CDR1 is SGHTA and CDR2 is FQGTGA in the germline V gene. V lost 5 bases, J lost 5 bases, and 5 bases stayed unmatched. Here the CDR3 reads CASSKRGGDETQYF. DNA of the CDR3: TGTGCCAGCAGCAAGCGGGGGGGCGATGAGACCCAGTACTTC.

The J gene is TRBJ2-3, the V gene TRBV7-9, with D unresolved. The CDR3 is 12 amino acids. The V and J ends lost 6 bases and 0 bases respectively, with 4 bases between them. CDR1 and CDR2 from the germline V gene are SEHNR and FQNEAQ (reference sequence). The CDR3 is CASSSSTDTQYF. The CDR3 DNA is TGTGCCAGCAGTTCTAGCACAGATACGCAGTATTTT.

V and J are TRBV19 and TRBJ1-1; D may be TRBD1 (6 bases). This CDR3 region has 16 residues. Germline V CDR1 and CDR2: LNHDA, SQIVND (reference sequence). The ends were cut back, 3 bases at V and 4 bases at J, with 18 bases in the middle. The CDR3 sequence is CASSMNAAGVSTEAFF. CDR3 sequence (DNA): TGTGCCAGTAGTATGAATGCCGCAGGGGTGAGCACTGAAGCTTTCTTT. Together with reference TRBV19 and TRBJ1-1, the CDR3 gives the full variable domain: DGGITQSPKYLFRKEGQNVTLSCEQNLNHDAMYWYRQDPGQGLRLIYYSQIVNDFQKGDIAEGYSVSREKKESFPLTVTSAQKNPTAFYLCASSMNAAGVSTEAFFGQGTRLTVV.

This clone was counted only a few times. The V call is TRBV11-2, the J call TRBJ1-2, with 7 bases lining up with TRBD1. The V gene's germline CDR1 is SGHAT and CDR2 FQNNGV. Unmatched junction bases numbered 10, after V lost 5 bases and J lost 4 bases. The CDR3 extends over 15 amino acids. The CDR3 coding sequence is TGTGCCAGCAGCAGCGAGGGACAGACTATCTATGGCTACACCTTC. Translated, it gives CASSSEGQTIYGYTF.

J is TRBJ2-1 and V is TRBV29-1; no clear D gene. The germline CDR1 and CDR2 sequences are SQVTM and ANQGSEA. There are 13 residues in the CDR3. Trimming took off 2 bases at V and 5 bases at J, with 10 bases between the two ends. This chain's CDR3 is CSVEPRTNNEQFF. The CDR3 DNA follows: TGCAGCGTTGAACCTAGAACTAACAATGAGCAGTTCTTC.

The chain employs TRBV28 and TRBJ1-3; TRBD1 agrees at 7 bases. The CDR3 runs 16 residues. The V gene's germline CDR1 is MDHEN and CDR2 SYDVKM. Trimming cost V 2 bases and J 0 bases; bases outside gene matches: 4. The CDR3 DNA sequence: TGTGCCAGCAGTTTACGGCAGGGGGTCTCTGGAAACACCATATATTTT. It is translated as CASSLRQGVSGNTIYF. The whole variable domain, filled in from reference TRBV28 and TRBJ1-3, reads DVKVTQSSRYLVKRTGEKVFLECVQDMDHENMFWYRQDPGLGLRLIYFSYDVKMKEKGDIPEGYSVSREKKERFSLILESASTNQTSMYLCASSLRQGVSGNTIYFGEGSWLTVV.

About this clone: A read error may produce the germline difference seen at one junction end. The chain carries TRBV5-1 and TRBJ2-2; a possible D gene is TRBD2 (6 bases). Germline assignment: CDR1 SGHRS and CDR2 YFSETQ. The CDR3 covers 14 residues. As DNA, the CDR3 is TGCGCCAGCAGGTTGGACTACAACACCGGGGAGCTGTTTTTT. Translating it yields CASRLDYNTGELFF.

V gene TRBV7-8 combines with J gene TRBJ2-5, with 10 bases lining up with TRBD1. This CDR3 comprises 18 residues. V was clipped by 2 bases and J by 4 bases; unmatched bases: 13. Germline assignment: CDR1 SGHVS and CDR2 FQNEAQ. DNA of the CDR3: TGTGCCAGCAGCTTACATCCGGCGGGACAGGGGATGGTAGAGACCCAGTACTTC. Translated, it gives CASSLHPAGQGMVETQYF.

The gene calls are TRBV11-1 and TRBJ2-6; no reliable D call. V dropped 0 bases and J dropped 0 bases, with 3 bases sitting between them. From germline, CDR1 is SGHAT and CDR2 FQDESV (reference sequence). This CDR3 has 15 residues. The chain's CDR3 is CASSLAYSGANVLTF. The CDR3 nucleotides are TGTGCCAGCAGCTTAGCTTACTCTGGGGCCAACGTCCTGACTTTC.

This chain connects TRBV18 to TRBJ1-1; D ambiguous. Trimming stripped 1 base from V and 6 bases from J, with 12 bases between. This CDR3 spans 14 amino acids. Germline V gene lookup returns CDR1 KGHSH and CDR2 LQKENI. CDR3 region: CASSPRAGVSEAFF. The CDR3 coding sequence is TGTGCCAGCTCACCACGGGCCGGGGTTTCTGAAGCTTTCTTT.

The V gene is TRBV6-4, the J gene TRBJ2-2; 8 bases align to TRBD2. The J segment lost 0 bases and the V segment lost 5 bases, leaving 5 bases of the junction unmatched. CDR3 length: 16 residues. Germline CDR1 is MRHNA and CDR2 is SNTAGT. The CDR3 DNA sequence: TGTGCCAGCAGTTTTTTACTAGCGGCGAACACCGGGGAGCTGTTTTTT. Its translation: CASSFLLAANTGELFF.